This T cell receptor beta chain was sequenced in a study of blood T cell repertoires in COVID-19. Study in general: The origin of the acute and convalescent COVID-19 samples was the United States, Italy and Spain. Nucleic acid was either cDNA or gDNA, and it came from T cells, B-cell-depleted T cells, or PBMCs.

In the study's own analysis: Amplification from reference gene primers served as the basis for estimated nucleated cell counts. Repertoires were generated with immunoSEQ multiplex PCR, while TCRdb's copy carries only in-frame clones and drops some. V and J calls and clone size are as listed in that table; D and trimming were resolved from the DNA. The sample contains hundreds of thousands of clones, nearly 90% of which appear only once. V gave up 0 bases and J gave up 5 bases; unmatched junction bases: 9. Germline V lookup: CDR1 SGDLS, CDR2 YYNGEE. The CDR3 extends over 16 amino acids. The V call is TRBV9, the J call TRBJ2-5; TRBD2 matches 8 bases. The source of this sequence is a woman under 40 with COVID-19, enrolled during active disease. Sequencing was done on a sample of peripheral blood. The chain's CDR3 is CASSVGYNSGVETQYF. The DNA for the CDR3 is TGTGCCAGCAGCGTAGGCTATAATAGCGGGGTGGAGACCCAGTACTTC.